This T cell receptor (beta chain) was recovered during a study of T cells in Graves' hyperthyroidism and ophthalmopathy. TCR beta CDR3 regions were amplified from RNA transcripts. First-round RT-PCR with HTBI primers amplified the TCR CDR3 region. Using its own MiXCR run on the multiplex PCR reads, TCRdb lists one record per CDR3 protein. Of about 520,000 distinct CDR3 sequences detected, about 24% appear once; the ten largest clones hold around 11%. CDR1 is MNHNS and CDR2 is SASEGT in the germline V gene. V dropped 6 bases and J dropped 5 bases, with 14 bases sitting between them. This CDR3 region has 14 residues.

V gene TRBV6-1 combines with J gene TRBJ1-5; the D gene is possibly TRBD1 (6 bases). The sequence was obtained from a woman aged 25 to 45 with Graves' ophthalmopathy. The specimen was blood. CDR3 coding DNA: TGTGCCAGCAGCATCCGGGACACAGATCAGCCCCAGCATTTT. Amino acid sequence: CASSIRDTDQPQHF.